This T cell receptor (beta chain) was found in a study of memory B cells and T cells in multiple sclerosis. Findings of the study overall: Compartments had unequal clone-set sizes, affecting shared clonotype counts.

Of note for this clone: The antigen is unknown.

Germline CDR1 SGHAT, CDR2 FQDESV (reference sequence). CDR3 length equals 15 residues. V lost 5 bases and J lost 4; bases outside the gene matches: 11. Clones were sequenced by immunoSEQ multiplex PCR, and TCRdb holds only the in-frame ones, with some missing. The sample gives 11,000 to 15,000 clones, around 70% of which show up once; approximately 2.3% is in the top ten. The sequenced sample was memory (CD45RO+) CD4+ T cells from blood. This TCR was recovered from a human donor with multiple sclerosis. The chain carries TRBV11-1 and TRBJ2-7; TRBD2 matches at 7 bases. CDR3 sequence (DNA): TGTGCCAGCAGCCTGAATCGGGGGGAAGTGTACGAGCAGTACTTC. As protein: CASSLNRGEVYEQYF. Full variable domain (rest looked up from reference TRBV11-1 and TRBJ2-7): EAEVAQSPRYKITEKSQAVAFWCDPISGHATLYWYRQILGQGPELLVQFQDESVVDDSQLPKDRFSAERLKGVDSTLKIQPAELGDSAMYLCASSLNRGEVYEQYFGPGTRLTVT.